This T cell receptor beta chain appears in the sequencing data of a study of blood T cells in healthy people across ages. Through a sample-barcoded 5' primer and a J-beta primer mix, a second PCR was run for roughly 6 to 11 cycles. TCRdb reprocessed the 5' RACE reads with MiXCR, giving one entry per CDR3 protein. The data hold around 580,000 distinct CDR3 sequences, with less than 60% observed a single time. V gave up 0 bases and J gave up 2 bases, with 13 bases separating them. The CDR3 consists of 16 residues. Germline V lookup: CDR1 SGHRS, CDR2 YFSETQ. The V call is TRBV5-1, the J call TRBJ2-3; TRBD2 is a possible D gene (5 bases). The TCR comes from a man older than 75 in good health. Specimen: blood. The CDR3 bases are TGCGCCAGCAGCTTGGGAGTCGCCCGGGACACAGATACGCAGTATTTT. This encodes CASSLGVARDTDTQYF.